This T cell receptor (beta chain) was profiled in a study of lymphopenia after photon versus proton radiotherapy. The CDR3 is made up of 16 amino acids. Germline V lookup: CDR1 SGHRS, CDR2 YFSETQ. V gave up 4 bases and J gave up 0 bases; unmatched junction bases: 3. Study conclusions and caveats: Oligoclonal CD8+ Temra expansion after nadir drove photon patients' diversity drop. Under photons, naive T cells and diversity fell while effector/memory populations rose.

Of note for this clone: Its antigen is unknown.

Clones were sequenced by immunoSEQ multiplex PCR, and TCRdb holds only the in-frame ones, with some missing. The sample lists 65,000 to 75,000 clones, around 87% occurring once. Material: peripheral blood, obtained from a patient treated with proton-based radiotherapy. This chain links TRBV5-1 with TRBJ2-3, with TRBD2 matching 12 bases. This TCR was recovered from a man older than 75 with esophageal cancer. The CDR3: CASSIGTSGSTDTQYF. Here the CDR3 DNA reads TGCGCCAGCAGCATCGGGACTAGCGGGAGCACAGATACGCAGTATTTT.